This TCR beta chain originates from a study of long-term antiretroviral therapy in people with HIV. In germline, CDR1 is SGDLS, CDR2 YYNGEE. The ends were cut back, 0 bases at V and 4 bases at J, with 13 bases in the middle. The CDR3 extends over 16 amino acids. Samples were assayed with immunoSEQ v3.0 at survey level. TCRdb's table, derived via immunoSEQ multiplex PCR, lists solely in-frame clones and lacks some. Among 32,000 or so clones listed, 75% to 85% were seen once. The source was unsorted PBMCs, collected around 3.3 years after starting antiretroviral therapy. The clonotype was recovered from a man aged 18 to 29 with HIV. J is TRBJ2-2 and V is TRBV9, with a tentative D call TRBD2 (6 bases). CDR3 sequence reads: CASSVGVGAGTGELFF. The CDR3 region has the DNA TGTGCCAGCAGCGTAGGTGTGGGAGCGGGCACCGGGGAGCTGTTTTTT.